This passage covers 21 T cell receptor beta chains from one sample sequenced in a study of tumor-infiltrating lymphocytes in localized non-small cell lung cancer. Method: immunoSEQ multiplex PCR; TCRdb's copy keeps in-frame clones and lacks some. The sample contains tens of thousands of clones, just under 75% of which appear only once. The sequenced material came from lung tumor tissue. Receptors originate from a human donor with non-small cell lung cancer.

The chain carries TRBV9 and TRBJ1-4, with 7 bases matching TRBD1. This CDR3 region has 15 residues. From germline, CDR1 is SGDLS and CDR2 YYNGEE. The V segment lost 0 bases and the J segment 7 bases; nucleotides outside the gene matches: 6. The CDR3 DNA sequence: TGTGCCAGCAGCGTAGAGAGGGGGCTCGGTGAAAAACTGTTTTTT. Translation gives CASSVERGLGEKLFF.

CDR3 amino acids: CASSYSGGFETQYF. CDR3 nucleotides: TGTGCCAGCAGTTACTCAGGGGGCTTTGAGACCCAGTACTTC. The chain recombines TRBV6-5 with TRBJ2-5; TRBD1 aligns across 7 bases. The V gene's germline CDR1 is MNHEY and CDR2 SVGAGI. With 0 bases clipped from V and 5 bases from J, the junction kept 3 bases outside the gene matches. This CDR3 comprises 14 residues.

This clone occurred a few times. The chain recombines TRBV10-2 with TRBJ2-3; D gene uncertain. The CDR3 extends over 10 amino acids. Germline V gene data show CDR1 as WSHSY and CDR2 as SAAADI. V was trimmed by 3 bases and J by 8 bases, leaving 3 bases between them. CDR3 amino acids: CASSEGTQYF. The CDR3 nucleotides are TGCGCCAGCAGTGAAGGTACGCAGTATTTT.

V usage is TRBV5-5 and J usage is TRBJ2-5, with 8 nucleotides matching TRBD2. This CDR3 is built from 16 residues. Looked up from germline, CDR1 is SGHKS and CDR2 is YYEKEE (reference sequence). Unmatched junction bases numbered 6, after V lost 0 bases and J lost 2 bases. The CDR3 coding sequence is TGTGCCAGCAGCTTGGCGTTCGGGGGGGGACAAGAGACCCAGTACTTC. It encodes CASSLAFGGGQETQYF.

The genes are TRBV10-3 and TRBJ1-3; no clear D gene. This CDR3 spans 15 amino acids. From germline, CDR1 is ENHRY and CDR2 SYGVKD. V dropped 6 bases and J dropped 0 bases, with 12 bases sitting between them. CDR3 region: CAISGELSSGNTIYF. CDR3 coding DNA: TGTGCCATCAGCGGGGAACTAAGCTCTGGAAACACCATATATTTT.

The J gene is TRBJ2-7, the V gene TRBV2, with D tentatively TRBD2 (5 bases). Germline assignment: CDR1 SNHLY and CDR2 FYNNEI. The CDR3 totals 13 residues. V lost 4 bases, J lost 3 bases, and 10 bases lay in between. CDR3 sequence: CASSAAGDYEQYF. The CDR3 nucleotides read TGTGCCAGCAGTGCTGCCGGGGACTACGAGCAGTACTTC.

The rearrangement joins TRBV21-1 to TRBJ1-5. TRBV21-1 is designated a pseudogene. This CDR3 region has 11 residues. The CDR3 is CASSKDQPQHF. The DNA of the CDR3 is TGTGCCAGCAGCAAAGATCAGCCCCAGCATTTT.

The chain uses TRBV7-2 and TRBJ1-1, with D hard to call. CDR3 length: 15 amino acids. The germline V gene has CDR1 SGHTA and CDR2 FQGNSA. The V gene lost 3 bases and the J gene lost 1 base, with 12 bases spanning the gap. CDR3 in amino acids: CASSFYWGGNTEAFF. The CDR3 coding sequence is TGTGCCAGCAGCTTTTATTGGGGTGGGAACACTGAAGCTTTCTTT.

J is TRBJ2-7 and V is TRBV14; D is unclear. Germline CDR1 reads SGHDN; CDR2 reads FVKESK. The CDR3 has 17 amino acids. The V gene lost 4 bases and the J gene lost 0 bases, with 19 bases spanning the gap. CDR3 amino acids: CASSPRSLGPVSYEQYF. CDR3 bases: TGTGCCAGCAGCCCCAGGTCGCTCGGTCCCGTCTCCTACGAGCAGTACTTC.

This clone was counted a single time. The rearrangement links TRBV11-2 to TRBJ2-7; D remains unclear. Germline lookup yields CDR1 SGHAT and CDR2 FQNNGV. The V and J ends lost 2 bases and 2 bases respectively, with 25 bases between them. CDR3 size: 19 residues. The CDR3 coding sequence is TGTGCCAGCAGCTTATTAGCCTCGCAGTTTATAATAGCAGCCTACGAGCAGTACTTC. Encoded protein: CASSLLASQFIIAAYEQYF. Together with reference TRBV11-2 and TRBJ2-7, the CDR3 gives the full variable domain: EAGVAQSPRYKIIEKRQSVAFWCNPISGHATLYWYQQILGQGPKLLIQFQNNGVVDDSQLPKDRFSAERLKGVDSTLKIQPAKLEDSAVYLCASSLLASQFIIAAYEQYFGPGTRLTVT.

The V call is TRBV6-5, the J call TRBJ1-2; no firm D call. The CDR3 is made up of 13 amino acids. CDR1 and CDR2 (germline): MNHEY, SVGAGI. Trimming removed 6 bases from V and 4 bases from J, with 12 bases in between. The CDR3: CASRRATIYGYTF. The CDR3 nucleotides read TGTGCCAGCAGACGGGCCACGATCTATGGCTACACCTTC.

This clone is termed medium-sized. The chain combines TRBV5-4 with TRBJ1-4, with D tentatively TRBD1 (6 bases). The germline V gene has CDR1 SGHNT and CDR2 YYREEE (reference sequence). Trimming took off 1 base at V and 6 bases at J, with 16 bases between the two ends. There are 16 residues in the CDR3. CDR3 protein: CASSLTQQGWHEKLFF. CDR3 sequence (DNA): TGTGCCAGCAGCTTGACCCAACAGGGATGGCATGAAAAACTGTTTTTT.

The V gene is TRBV5-1, the J gene TRBJ2-5; TRBD2 agrees at 13 bases. Trimming took 0 bases from V and 5 from J; bases not matched to a gene: 4. The CDR3 covers 16 residues. The germline V gene has CDR1 SGHRS and CDR2 YFSETQ. In nucleotides, the CDR3 is TGCGCCAGCAGCTTGGGACTAGCGGGGGGCCGGGAGACCCAGTACTTC. Translation: CASSLGLAGGRETQYF.

A few counts support this clone. The gene calls are TRBV5-4 and TRBJ2-5, with 11 bases lining up with TRBD2. Germline V gene data show CDR1 as SGHNT and CDR2 as YYREEE (reference sequence). Trimming cost V 2 bases and J 6 bases; bases outside gene matches: 6. The CDR3 length is 15 residues. DNA of the CDR3: TGTGCCAGCAGCTTTAGCGGGGGGGCCGTACAGACCCAGTACTTC. Amino acid sequence: CASSFSGGAVQTQYF.

The chain has TRBV14 and TRBJ1-2, with D perhaps matching TRBD1 (5 bases). The CDR3 loop spans 16 amino acids. The V end was cut by 0 bases, the J end by 6 bases, with 17 bases between. Germline-derived CDR1 and CDR2 are SGHDN and FVKESK. The CDR3 spells CASSQDPRQRQNGYTF. The CDR3 coding sequence is TGTGCCAGCAGCCAAGATCCCCGACAGAGACAAAATGGCTACACCTTC. The full variable domain, with the rest looked up from reference TRBV14 and TRBJ1-2, is EAGVTQFPSHSVIEKGQTVTLRCDPISGHDNLYWYRRVMGKEIKFLLHFVKESKQDESGMPNNRFLAERTGGTYSTLKVQPAELEDSGVYFCASSQDPRQRQNGYTFGSGTRLTVV.

V usage is TRBV27 and J usage is TRBJ2-7; D not resolved. Looked up from germline, CDR1 is MNHEY and CDR2 is SMNVEV (reference sequence). The CDR3 covers 15 residues. Trimming removed 5 bases at V and 2 bases at J, with 16 bases between. Written as DNA, the CDR3 is TGTGCCAGCAGTCCGACACCATGGGGAACCTACGAGCAGTACTTC. It codes for CASSPTPWGTYEQYF.

This clone is medium-sized in the sample. V gene TRBV5-1 combines with J gene TRBJ2-2; 8 nucleotides line up with TRBD1. J was trimmed by 3 bases and V by 4 bases; bases with no gene match: 5. Germline lookup yields CDR1 SGHRS and CDR2 YFSETQ. CDR3 length: 15 amino acids. The chain's CDR3 is CASSKTGVDTGELFF. In DNA form, the CDR3 reads TGCGCCAGCAGCAAGACAGGGGTGGACACCGGGGAGCTGTTTTTT.

This chain uses TRBV19 with TRBJ2-7, with 8 bases identical to TRBD2. The CDR3 totals 15 residues. V was pared by 2 bases and J by 5 bases, with 8 bases of the junction left unmatched. Germline CDR1 LNHDA, CDR2 SQIVND (reference sequence). CDR3 residues: CASSISGGTPHEQYF. The CDR3 nucleotides read TGTGCCAGTAGTATATCGGGGGGGACGCCCCACGAGCAGTACTTC.

V gene TRBV10-3 combines with J gene TRBJ2-3, with D maybe TRBD2 (5 bases). CDR1 is ENHRY and CDR2 is SYGVKD in the germline V gene. CDR3 length: 13 residues. V shed 4 bases and J shed 4 bases, with 9 bases lying between them. The CDR3 region has the DNA TGTGCCATCAGTGGATCGGAGGCAGATACGCAGTATTTT. Translating it yields CAISGSEADTQYF.

This clone has just a few counts. The chain has TRBV5-5 and TRBJ2-3, with TRBD2 matching 7 bases. The CDR3 spans 18 residues. Looked up from germline, CDR1 is SGHKS and CDR2 is YYEKEE (reference sequence). Trimming took 0 bases from V and 2 from J; bases not matched to a gene: 12. Here the CDR3 DNA reads TGTGCCAGCAGCTTGGTGGAAGCGGGGAGGCTCTTCACAGATACGCAGTATTTT. Its protein is CASSLVEAGRLFTDTQYF.

This clone has just one count. The V and J genes are TRBV5-1 and TRBJ1-2; the match to TRBD1 covers 8 bases. V shed 2 bases, J shed 6 bases, and the junction held 9 bases outside the gene matches. The germline CDR1 and CDR2 sequences are SGHRS and YFSETQ. There are 15 residues in the CDR3. The DNA for the CDR3 is TGCGCCAGCAGCTTTTCGTCAGGGGGCGCAAATGGCTACACCTTC. Translating gives CASSFSSGGANGYTF.